These 27 T cell receptor beta chains share one sample of origin, sequenced in a study of T cell changes during pregnancy in multiple sclerosis. The table came from immunoSEQ multiplex PCR; TCRdb's copy has only in-frame clones and leaves some out. This sample has 100,000 or so clones; almost 95% occur once, and the top ten carry approximately 0.97%. This specimen consisted of peripheral blood, obtained before pregnancy. The receptors stem from a female donor with multiple sclerosis, enrolled in a pregnancy study.

The J gene is TRBJ1-3, the V gene TRBV4-1; D is uncertain. This CDR3 spans 13 amino acids. Germline V gene sequence: CDR1 MGHRA, CDR2 YSYEKL. Between the trimmed V and J ends, which lost 4 bases and 2 bases, there was a span of 6 bases. CDR3 nucleotide sequence: TGCGCCAGCAGCCCGAGCCCTGGAAACACCATATATTTT. This encodes CASSPSPGNTIYF.

The chain employs TRBV18 and TRBJ2-5; 8 nucleotides align to TRBD2. The CDR3 is made up of 16 amino acids. CDR1 is KGHSH and CDR2 is LQKENI in the germline V gene. J gave up 0 bases and V 5 bases, and 8 bases lay outside the gene matches. The CDR3 DNA follows: TGTGCCAGCTCAACCCCTAGCGGGCTAAACCAAGAGACCCAGTACTTC. As protein: CASSTPSGLNQETQYF.

V and J are TRBV6-5 and TRBJ2-7, with TRBD1 matching 9 bases. This CDR3 has 15 amino acids. The junction had 11 bases not matched to a gene; V was cut back by 8 bases and J by 3 bases. Germline V lookup: CDR1 MNHEY, CDR2 SVGAGI. The CDR3 spells CASSVGQGTYYEQYF. For the CDR3, the DNA is TGTGCCAGCTCCGTAGGACAGGGGACTTACTACGAGCAGTACTTC.

The rearrangement uses TRBV19 and TRBJ2-1; 9 nucleotides align to TRBD2. The CDR3 is 16 residues long. V was pared by 5 bases and J by 7 bases, with 12 bases of the junction left unmatched. CDR1 and CDR2 (germline): LNHDA, SQIVND (reference sequence). CDR3 nucleotide sequence: TGTGCCAGTAGTCGCGGGGCGGGAGGGCCGGGGAATGAGCAGTTCTTC. Translating it yields CASSRGAGGPGNEQFF. The full variable domain, completed using reference TRBV19 and TRBJ2-1, is DGGITQSPKYLFRKEGQNVTLSCEQNLNHDAMYWYRQDPGQGLRLIYYSQIVNDFQKGDIAEGYSVSREKKESFPLTVTSAQKNPTAFYLCASSRGAGGPGNEQFFGPGTRLTVL.

This chain links TRBV29-1 with TRBJ1-1; 7 nucleotides match TRBD1. Germline-derived CDR1 and CDR2 are SQVTM and ANQGSEA. J was trimmed by 4 bases and V by 6 bases; bases with no gene match: 5. This CDR3 contains 12 residues. DNA of the CDR3: TGCAGCGTAGGGGCAGGGGGCACTGAAGCTTTCTTT. This gives the protein CSVGAGGTEAFF.

The chain joins TRBV5-1 to TRBJ2-3; TRBD1 might be the D (6 bases). Trimming pared 4 bases from V and 2 bases from J, leaving 11 bases between. Germline V gene sequence: CDR1 SGHRS, CDR2 YFSETQ. This CDR3 region has 14 residues. CDR3 loop: CASSPYRATDTQYF. The CDR3 DNA follows: TGCGCCAGCAGCCCGTACAGGGCCACAGATACGCAGTATTTT.

The J gene is TRBJ2-3, the V gene TRBV13; D may be TRBD1 (6 bases). Trimming removed 1 base from V and 4 bases from J, with 27 bases in between. This CDR3 contains 20 residues. Germline assignment: CDR1 PRHDT and CDR2 FYEKMQ (reference sequence). CDR3 nucleotides: TGTGCCAGCAGCTTAGAGGTTATGGGTATTGGACAGAACTTATCAGATACGCAGTATTTT. Amino acids: CASSLEVMGIGQNLSDTQYF.

This clone has just one count. V gene TRBV7-9 combines with J gene TRBJ2-3, with D possibly matching TRBD2 (6 bases). Trimming cost V 3 bases and J 1 base, with 11 bases left between them. CDR3 length: 15 residues. Germline V CDR1 and CDR2: SEHNR, FQNEAQ (reference sequence). Here the CDR3 reads CASSFLGTRTDTQYF. As DNA, the CDR3 is TGTGCCAGCAGCTTCCTCGGGACTCGCACAGATACGCAGTATTTT.

The rearrangement links TRBV29-1 to TRBJ2-2, with a tentative D call TRBD2 (6 bases). The CDR3 is 14 amino acids. The germline V and J ends were trimmed by 4 bases and 0 bases, with 9 bases remaining between them. CDR1 and CDR2 (germline): SQVTM, ANQGSEA. CDR3 in DNA: TGCAGCGTTGTTGCGGGAACGAACACCGGGGAGCTGTTTTTT. Encoded protein: CSVVAGTNTGELFF.

The chain combines TRBV6-1 with TRBJ1-1; D possibly corresponds to TRBD1 (5 bases). CDR1 is MNHNS and CDR2 is SASEGT in the germline V gene. The CDR3 contains 15 residues. The V end lost 7 bases, the J end lost 4 bases, and 19 bases lay between the germline ends. The CDR3 sequence: CASTYIVRGGTEAFF. The CDR3 coding sequence is TGTGCCAGCACCTATATCGTTAGGGGCGGCACTGAAGCTTTCTTT.

The chain couples TRBV4-1 to TRBJ2-2, with D tentatively TRBD1 (6 bases). The CDR3 loop spans 14 amino acids. Germline V gene sequence: CDR1 MGHRA, CDR2 YSYEKL. V was trimmed by 4 bases and J by 3 bases, leaving 9 bases between them. CDR3 bases: TGCGCCAGCAGCCTCCACAGGGACACCGGGGAGCTGTTTTTT. Encoded protein: CASSLHRDTGELFF.

This chain links TRBV10-1 with TRBJ1-1, with D possibly TRBD1 on 6 matching bases. The CDR3 runs to 13 residues. Germline CDR1 WNHNN, CDR2 SYGVQD (reference sequence). Trimming cost V 5 bases and J 3 bases, with 10 bases left between them. In DNA form, the CDR3 reads TGCGCCAGCAGTTTAGGGACATACACTGAAGCTTTCTTT. This gives the protein CASSLGTYTEAFF.

This chain connects TRBV7-6 to TRBJ2-2; 9 bases are a match to TRBD1. The CDR3 consists of 18 residues. CDR1 and CDR2 from the germline V gene are SGHVS and FNYEAQ. J lost 3 bases, V lost 0 bases, and 8 bases had no gene match. CDR3 residues: CASSLARAGQGYTGELFF. The CDR3 DNA reads TGTGCCAGCAGCTTAGCGCGGGCGGGACAGGGATACACCGGGGAGCTGTTTTTT.

The chain combines TRBV27 with TRBJ2-7; perhaps TRBD1 as D (6 bases). The CDR3 contains 12 residues. In germline, CDR1 is MNHEY, CDR2 SMNVEV (reference sequence). V shed 9 bases and J shed 3 bases, with 12 bases lying between them. The CDR3 here is CASWDINYEQYF. CDR3 nucleotide sequence: TGTGCCAGTTGGGACATTAACTACGAGCAGTACTTC.

The chain couples TRBV5-6 to TRBJ1-3; D unresolved. The germline CDR1 and CDR2 sequences are SGHDT and YYEEEE. The CDR3 loop spans 14 amino acids. V lost 1 base, J lost 8 bases, and 13 bases lay in between. The CDR3 reads CASSLLVKRDTIYF. In nucleotides, the CDR3 is TGTGCCAGCAGCTTGTTAGTCAAGAGGGACACCATATATTTT.

The CDR3 here is CASSHRQGMFNTIYF. CDR3 DNA sequence: TGCGCCAGCAGCCACAGACAGGGGATGTTTAACACCATATATTTT. This sequence joins TRBV4-1 and TRBJ1-3; 8 nucleotides match TRBD1. In germline, CDR1 is MGHRA, CDR2 YSYEKL. CDR3 length: 15 residues. The trim removed 3 bases at V and 7 bases at J, leaving 8 bases unmatched.

This chain uses TRBV19 with TRBJ1-5; unclear D gene. The V and J ends lost 5 bases and 0 bases respectively, with 8 bases between them. The CDR3 runs to 14 residues. Germline V gene sequence: CDR1 LNHDA, CDR2 SQIVND (reference sequence). The CDR3 here is CASSPDYSNQPQHF. The CDR3 DNA is TGTGCCAGTAGTCCAGACTATAGCAATCAGCCCCAGCATTTT.

The V and J genes are TRBV13 and TRBJ2-1, with TRBD2 matching over 11 bases. The CDR3 has 15 amino acids. J gave up 7 bases and V 5 bases, and 7 bases lay outside the gene matches. CDR1 and CDR2 from the germline V gene are PRHDT and FYEKMQ (reference sequence). Here the CDR3 DNA reads TGTGCCAGCAGCCCCCGGACTAGCGGGCCTAATGAGCAGTTCTTC. It encodes CASSPRTSGPNEQFF.

The chain uses TRBV6-1 and TRBJ2-1; 8 bases fit TRBD1. Germline CDR1 and CDR2: MNHNS and SASEGT. Trimming took 4 bases from V and 5 from J; bases not matched to a gene: 4. The CDR3 contains 14 residues. CDR3 loop: CASSARGRNNEQFF. CDR3 coding DNA: TGTGCCAGCAGTGCCAGGGGGCGAAACAATGAGCAGTTCTTC.

CDR3 DNA sequence: TGCAGTACCGAGCCCGGGGAGCTGTTTTTT. Its protein is CSTEPGELFF. This rearrangement joins TRBV20-1 to TRBJ2-2; D remains unclear. Germline V gene data show CDR1 as DFQATT and CDR2 as SNEGSKA (reference sequence). The CDR3 loop spans 10 amino acids. The V end lost 8 bases, the J end lost 6 bases, and 7 bases lay between the germline ends.

The chain uses TRBV10-2 and TRBJ1-1, with D possibly matching TRBD1 (5 bases). The CDR3 runs to 13 residues. Germline CDR1 and CDR2: WSHSY and SAAADI. V gave up 2 bases and J gave up 5 bases, with 9 bases separating them. DNA of the CDR3: TGCGCCAGCAGTGAGGGGGGGTGGACTGAAGCTTTCTTT. Translated, it gives CASSEGGWTEAFF.

The chain uses TRBV6-5 and TRBJ1-1; the D is unclear. The CDR3 has 15 residues. The germline CDR1 and CDR2 sequences are MNHEY and SVGAGI. V was trimmed by 0 bases and J by 5 bases, leaving 13 bases between them. The CDR3 region is CASSYSNTYGTEAFF. CDR3 nucleotides: TGTGCCAGCAGTTACTCGAATACCTACGGGACTGAAGCTTTCTTT.

The rearrangement uses TRBV15 and TRBJ2-1; 7 nucleotides line up with TRBD1. Germline V gives CDR1 LNHNV, CDR2 YYDKDF (reference sequence). Unmatched junction bases numbered 4, after V lost 5 bases and J lost 0 bases. The CDR3 is made up of 15 amino acids. The CDR3 protein is CATSVDRASYNEQFF. The CDR3 nucleotides read TGTGCCACCAGCGTCGACAGGGCCTCCTACAATGAGCAGTTCTTC.

This rearrangement joins TRBV27 to TRBJ1-4, with TRBD1 as a possible D gene (5 bases). The CDR3 covers 13 residues. V lost 4 bases to trimming and J lost 8 bases, with 11 bases between them. Germline V gene sequence: CDR1 MNHEY, CDR2 SMNVEV (reference sequence). CDR3: CASSSTAREKLFF. CDR3 nucleotides: TGTGCCAGCAGTTCGACAGCCCGAGAAAAACTGTTTTTT.

The chain employs TRBV29-1 and TRBJ1-3, with unresolved D. Looked up from germline, CDR1 is SQVTM and CDR2 is ANQGSEA. The CDR3 has 13 residues. Trimming took 6 bases from V and 0 from J, leaving 9 bases between them. CDR3 DNA: TGCAGCGTCCTAACGAGCTCTGGAAACACCATATATTTT. Amino acids: CSVLTSSGNTIYF.

The table lists this clone with a count of one. This sequence joins TRBV9 and TRBJ2-3; 10 nucleotides match TRBD2. CDR1 is SGDLS, CDR2 YYNGEE, per germline. V lost 2 bases and J lost 8; bases outside the gene matches: 11. This CDR3 spans 16 amino acids. The CDR3 spells CASSVGEGLAGATQYF. In DNA, the CDR3 is TGTGCCAGCAGCGTCGGGGAGGGGCTAGCGGGAGCTACGCAGTATTTT. Variable domain in full (rest from reference TRBV9 and TRBJ2-3): DSGVTQTPKHLITATGQRVTLRCSPRSGDLSVYWYQQSLDQGLQFLIQYYNGEERAKGNILERFSAQQFPDLHSELNLSSLELGDSALYFCASSVGEGLAGATQYFGPGTRLTVL.

This clone was seen a handful of times. The rearrangement uses TRBV10-1 and TRBJ1-5; 7 nucleotides line up with TRBD1. Germline assignment: CDR1 WNHNN and CDR2 SYGVQD (reference sequence). J gave up 2 bases and V 4 bases, and 2 bases lay outside the gene matches. The CDR3 loop spans 14 amino acids. The CDR3, as DNA: TGCGCCAGCAGTGGTGGACAGGGCAATCAGCCCCAGCATTTT. The encoded protein is CASSGGQGNQPQHF.